This T cell receptor (beta chain) was documented in a study of T cell changes during pregnancy in multiple sclerosis. V was clipped by 1 base and J by 7 bases; unmatched bases: 4. There are 15 residues in the CDR3. Germline assignment: CDR1 SGHAT and CDR2 FQNNGV. Profiling relied on immunoSEQ multiplex PCR, and the TCRdb table lists in-frame clones only, not all of them. The sample has 30,000 to 40,000 clones; over 85% are singletons. The chain combines TRBV11-2 with TRBJ2-1; 10 bases match TRBD2. Source: CD4+ T cells from peripheral blood mononuclear cells, taken after pregnancy. This TCR was sampled from a female donor in good health, enrolled as a control in a pregnancy study. The DNA for the CDR3 is TGTGCCAGCAGCTTAGTATCTAGCGGGAGTAATGAGCAGTTCTTC. Protein sequence: CASSLVSSGSNEQFF. The complete variable domain, with remaining parts taken from reference TRBV11-2 and TRBJ2-1, reads EAGVAQSPRYKIIEKRQSVAFWCNPISGHATLYWYQQILGQGPKLLIQFQNNGVVDDSQLPKDRFSAERLKGVDSTLKIQPAKLEDSAVYLCASSLVSSGSNEQFFGPGTRLTVL.